Following are 28 T cell receptor beta chains from one sample sequenced in a study of beta chain features in type 1 diabetes. The study, taken as a whole, reports: Within each of all four CD4+ subsets, Type 1 diabetes patients had TCRB CDR3s that were moderately but significantly shorter.

Their recognized antigens are unknown. TCRB transcripts that were expressed got sequenced, as all of the isolated RNA had been reverse transcribed. The assay was immunoSEQ multiplex PCR, and TCRdb's table has in-frame clones only and misses some. The sample records more than 200,000 clones, about a sixth being singletons. Sequenced: naive CD4+ T cells from blood. Receptor source: a man younger than 40 with type 1 diabetes.

The chain joins TRBV9 to TRBJ2-5; 7 bases align to TRBD1. V lost 2 bases to trimming and J lost 1 base; unmatched junction nucleotides: 2. This CDR3 is 14 amino acids long. Germline V lookup: CDR1 SGDLS, CDR2 YYNGEE. DNA for the CDR3: TGTGCCAGCAGCGTGGGACAGCCCCAAGAGACCCAGTACTTC. Its translation is CASSVGQPQETQYF. Drawing the rest from reference TRBV9 and TRBJ2-5, the complete variable domain is DSGVTQTPKHLITATGQRVTLRCSPRSGDLSVYWYQQSLDQGLQFLIQYYNGEERAKGNILERFSAQQFPDLHSELNLSSLELGDSALYFCASSVGQPQETQYFGPGTRLLVL.

Only a few counts were recorded for this clone. Other DNA sequences in the same sample also yield this CDR3. As DNA, the CDR3 is TGCAGCGTCGGGGGAGCCTACGAGCAGTACTTC. It codes for CSVGGAYEQYF. The chain has TRBV29-1 and TRBJ2-7, with D maybe TRBD2 (6 bases). Trimming left V 6 bases short and J 2 bases short, with 8 bases between. Germline V lookup: CDR1 SQVTM, CDR2 ANQGSEA. The CDR3 runs 11 residues.

This rearrangement joins TRBV9 to TRBJ1-3, with a tentative D call TRBD1 (5 bases). Trimming left V 3 bases short and J 0 bases short, with 10 bases between. Germline loops: CDR1 SGDLS, CDR2 YYNGEE. This CDR3 region has 15 residues. The CDR3 protein is CASSGRGASGNTIYF. In DNA, the CDR3 is TGTGCCAGCAGCGGGCGAGGGGCCTCTGGAAACACCATATATTTT.

This chain uses TRBV28 with TRBJ2-3; D is uncertain. Per germline, CDR1 MDHEN and CDR2 SYDVKM. V lost 5 bases and J lost 7, with 7 bases in between. The CDR3 loop spans 11 amino acids. The CDR3 DNA is TGTGCCAGCAGTGGTTCTAATACGCAGTATTTT. This encodes CASSGSNTQYF.

This clone has only a few counts. The chain has TRBV28 and TRBJ2-4; 9 bases align to TRBD2. This CDR3 is 14 amino acids long. The germline CDR1 and CDR2 sequences are MDHEN and SYDVKM. The trim removed 6 bases at V and 5 bases at J, leaving 5 bases unmatched. The CDR3 DNA reads as TGTGCCAGCAGGGGTAGCGGGAGCCAAAACATTCAGTACTTC. This encodes CASRGSGSQNIQYF.

This chain uses TRBV9 with TRBJ2-1; TRBD2 agrees at 11 bases. Germline V gene data show CDR1 as SGDLS and CDR2 as YYNGEE. V was pared by 0 bases and J by 8 bases, with 4 bases of the junction left unmatched. The CDR3 covers 15 residues. Here the CDR3 reads CASSVGTSGSYEQFF. DNA for the CDR3: TGTGCCAGCAGCGTAGGAACTAGCGGGAGCTATGAGCAGTTCTTC. The whole variable domain, remainder taken from reference TRBV9 and TRBJ2-1, is DSGVTQTPKHLITATGQRVTLRCSPRSGDLSVYWYQQSLDQGLQFLIQYYNGEERAKGNILERFSAQQFPDLHSELNLSSLELGDSALYFCASSVGTSGSYEQFFGPGTRLTVL.

Only a few counts were recorded for this clone. This sequence joins TRBV30 and TRBJ2-3; 10 nucleotides agree with TRBD2. J lost 8 bases, V lost 0 bases, and 8 bases had no gene match. Germline V gene data show CDR1 as GTSNPN and CDR2 as SVGIG (reference sequence). The CDR3 totals 15 residues. CDR3 DNA: TGTGCCTGGAGTGTACGGCTAGCGGGAGTGGGTACGCAGTATTTT. This codes for CAWSVRLAGVGTQYF. Using reference TRBV30 and TRBJ2-3 for the parts outside the CDR3, the full variable domain is SQTIHQWPATLVQPVGSPLSLECTVEGTSNPNLYWYRQAAGRGLQLLFYSVGIGQISSEVPQNLSASRPQDRQFILSSKKLLLSDSGFYLCAWSVRLAGVGTQYFGPGTRLTVL.

This clone was seen only a few times. The chain has TRBV25-1 and TRBJ2-3, with D perhaps TRBD1 (6 bases). V was clipped by 4 bases and J by 4 bases, with 9 bases between them. This CDR3 is 13 amino acids long. Germline CDR1 MGHDK, CDR2 SYGVNS. CDR3 residues: CASSVDRADTQYF. CDR3 nucleotide sequence: TGTGCCAGCAGTGTGGACAGAGCAGATACGCAGTATTTT.

V usage is TRBV6-5 and J usage is TRBJ2-6; unclear D gene. CDR1 MNHEY and CDR2 SVGAGI come from the germline V gene. The CDR3 has 14 amino acids. V gave up 5 bases and J gave up 0 bases, with 5 bases separating them. In nucleotides, the CDR3 is TGTGCCAGCAGTAGTACCTCTGGGGCCAACGTCCTGACTTTC. This translates into CASSSTSGANVLTF.

This clone was counted between two and nine times. The chain recombines TRBV5-1 with TRBJ2-5; D not resolved. The CDR3 spans 13 residues. Germline V CDR1 and CDR2: SGHRS, YFSETQ. V lost 0 bases and J lost 0, with 3 bases in between. CDR3 protein: CASSLGNQETQYF. DNA for the CDR3: TGCGCCAGCAGCTTGGGGAACCAAGAGACCCAGTACTTC.

This clone has just a few counts. Other DNA sequences in this sample translate to the same CDR3. This chain uses TRBV30 with TRBJ2-3; D call uncertain. V was pared by 0 bases and J by 3 bases, with 4 bases between. The germline gives CDR1 GTSNPN, CDR2 SVGIG (reference sequence). The CDR3 contains 12 residues. The CDR3 spells CAWSVGTDTQYF. As DNA, the CDR3 is TGTGCCTGGAGTGTGGGAACAGATACGCAGTATTTT.

The CDR3 loop is CASSVQDRPNYGYTF. Written as DNA, the CDR3 is TGTGCCAGCAGCGTCCAGGACAGGCCAAACTATGGCTACACCTTC. The V call is TRBV9, the J call TRBJ1-2; 7 bases map to TRBD1. Germline CDR1 SGDLS, CDR2 YYNGEE. V shed 2 bases and J 2 bases; nucleotides not matched to a gene: 6. The CDR3 has 15 amino acids.

V is TRBV5-1 and J is TRBJ1-1, with a tentative D call TRBD1 (5 bases). The CDR3 is 14 amino acids. CDR1 and CDR2 from the germline V gene are SGHRS and YFSETQ. Trimming removed 3 bases from V and 1 base from J, with 10 bases in between. The CDR3 bases are TGCGCCAGCAGCTGGGACCCACCGAACACTGAAGCTTTCTTT. This sequence encodes CASSWDPPNTEAFF. Looking up the rest from reference TRBV5-1 and TRBJ1-1 gives the full variable domain: KAGVTQTPRYLIKTRGQQVTLSCSPISGHRSVSWYQQTPGQGLQFLFEYFSETQRNKGNFPGRFSGRQFSNSRSEMNVSTLELGDSALYLCASSWDPPNTEAFFGQGTRLTVV.

This chain joins TRBV10-3 and TRBJ2-2; 7 bases agree with TRBD1. Trimming at V came to 7 bases and at J to 8 bases, leaving 10 bases not matched to a gene. Germline CDR1 is ENHRY and CDR2 is SYGVKD. The CDR3 contains 14 residues. In DNA, the CDR3 is TGTGCCATCATCTCCCTACAGGGGCGTGGGGAGCTGTTTTTT. It yields the protein CAIISLQGRGELFF.

This clone was seen only a few times. This chain joins TRBV18 and TRBJ2-6; D call uncertain. Between the trimmed V and J ends, which lost 4 bases and 0 bases, there was a span of 13 bases. The CDR3 length is 17 residues. Germline loops: CDR1 KGHSH, CDR2 LQKENI. The CDR3 DNA reads as TGTGCCAGCTCACTCCAAGCCCAGATCTCTGGGGCCAACGTCCTGACTTTC. Amino acids: CASSLQAQISGANVLTF.

This clone has a handful of counts. The chain carries TRBV18 and TRBJ2-7; D might be TRBD2 (6 bases). V shed 2 bases and J shed 2 bases, with 10 bases lying between them. This CDR3 is built from 14 residues. Looked up from germline, CDR1 is KGHSH and CDR2 is LQKENI. CDR3 protein: CASSPGGVTYEQYF. DNA of the CDR3: TGTGCCAGCTCACCAGGCGGGGTGACCTACGAGCAGTACTTC.

The V call is TRBV7-9, the J call TRBJ2-1, with 7 bases fitting TRBD2. This CDR3 comprises 15 residues. Germline-derived CDR1 and CDR2 are SEHNR and FQNEAQ (reference sequence). V lost 4 bases to trimming and J lost 5 bases; unmatched junction nucleotides: 8. CDR3 residues: CASSYPSGRHNEQFF. The DNA of the CDR3 is TGTGCCAGCAGCTACCCTAGCGGCCGCCACAATGAGCAGTTCTTC.

This chain connects TRBV6-5 to TRBJ2-1; TRBD2 matches 7 bases. Germline V gives CDR1 MNHEY, CDR2 SVGAGI. With 6 bases clipped from V and 9 bases from J, the junction kept 5 bases outside the gene matches. CDR3 size: 12 residues. The CDR3 DNA follows: TGTGCCAGCAGCTCCTCTAGCGGTGAGCAGTTCTTC. Translating gives CASSSSSGEQFF.

The chain couples TRBV10-3 to TRBJ2-4, with 10 positions matching TRBD1. The length of the CDR3 is 14 residues. Looked up from germline, CDR1 is ENHRY and CDR2 is SYGVKD. J gave up 9 bases and V 6 bases, and 8 bases lay outside the gene matches. CDR3 bases: TGTGCCATCAGAGACGGGACAGGGGATACCATTCAGTACTTC. It yields the protein CAIRDGTGDTIQYF.

The chain has TRBV30 and TRBJ2-1, with 7 bases matching TRBD1. The CDR3 runs 15 residues. The V gene's germline CDR1 is GTSNPN and CDR2 SVGIG (reference sequence). With 4 bases clipped from V and 0 bases from J, the junction kept 6 bases outside the gene matches. The DNA of the CDR3 is TGTGCCTGGATTCTAGGGACAGCCTCCTACAATGAGCAGTTCTTC. Translation gives CAWILGTASYNEQFF.

This chain connects TRBV6-5 to TRBJ2-4; a possible D gene is TRBD2 (6 bases). The CDR3 covers 13 residues. The V and J ends lost 8 bases and 6 bases respectively, with 14 bases between them. Germline-derived CDR1 and CDR2 are MNHEY and SVGAGI. This CDR3 reads CASGRETGNIQYF. CDR3 in DNA: TGTGCCAGCGGACGGGAGACGGGAAACATTCAGTACTTC.

The rearrangement links TRBV30 to TRBJ2-1; maybe TRBD1 (6 bases). CDR3 length equals 16 residues. The V gene's germline CDR1 is GTSNPN and CDR2 SVGIG (reference sequence). Deletions cut 2 bases from V and 0 bases from J, with 14 bases between. In DNA form, the CDR3 reads TGTGCCTGGAGTCAGAGAGGCAGGGGCTCCTACAATGAGCAGTTCTTC. Translating gives CAWSQRGRGSYNEQFF.

This clone was seen only a few times. The gene calls are TRBV7-9 and TRBJ2-3, with D hard to call. Trimming pared 1 base from V and 5 bases from J, leaving 7 bases between. The CDR3 loop spans 13 amino acids. In germline, CDR1 is SEHNR, CDR2 FQNEAQ (reference sequence). CDR3 coding DNA: TGTGCCAGCAGCTTAGTGGGCCAAGATACGCAGTATTTT. Protein sequence: CASSLVGQDTQYF.

The chain joins TRBV7-9 to TRBJ1-4; D is ambiguous. Trimming stripped 0 bases from V and 7 bases from J, with 12 bases between. The V gene's germline CDR1 is SEHNR and CDR2 FQNEAQ (reference sequence). The CDR3 is 15 residues long. The CDR3 nucleotides read TGTGCCAGCAGCTTAGCGGCTTCGGTCGGTGAAAAACTGTTTTTT. Protein: CASSLAASVGEKLFF.

The genes are TRBV9 and TRBJ2-3; 10 bases agree with TRBD2. This CDR3 comprises 16 residues. V lost 1 base and J lost 4; bases outside the gene matches: 6. Germline lookup yields CDR1 SGDLS and CDR2 YYNGEE. CDR3: CASSVLAGEFADTQYF. As DNA, the CDR3 is TGTGCCAGCAGCGTACTAGCGGGAGAATTCGCAGATACGCAGTATTTT.

This clone came up a few times. CDR3 in DNA: TGCAGCGATAACCCTACAGGGTTTGTGGATGAGCAGTTCTTC. Protein product: CSDNPTGFVDEQFF. The chain employs TRBV29-1 and TRBJ2-1, with D perhaps matching TRBD1 (6 bases). With 7 bases removed from V and 8 bases from J, the gap between germline ends came to 21 bases. The germline CDR1 and CDR2 sequences are SQVTM and ANQGSEA. There are 14 residues in the CDR3.

The chain couples TRBV30 to TRBJ2-1; 8 bases fit TRBD2. The germline V gene encodes CDR1 GTSNPN and CDR2 SVGIG (reference sequence). The CDR3 spans 15 residues. The V and J ends lost 5 bases and 0 bases, in that order; junction bases with no gene match: 6. The CDR3 DNA reads TGTGCCTGGGGAACCGGGACTAGCTCCTACAATGAGCAGTTCTTC. The encoded protein is CAWGTGTSSYNEQFF. Filled out from reference TRBV30 and TRBJ2-1, the complete variable domain reads SQTIHQWPATLVQPVGSPLSLECTVEGTSNPNLYWYRQAAGRGLQLLFYSVGIGQISSEVPQNLSASRPQDRQFILSSKKLLLSDSGFYLCAWGTGTSSYNEQFFGPGTRLTVL.

The V gene is TRBV9, the J gene TRBJ2-5, with 13 bases fitting TRBD2. Trimming at V came to 3 bases and at J to 3 bases, leaving 11 bases not matched to a gene. This CDR3 comprises 18 residues. Germline V lookup: CDR1 SGDLS, CDR2 YYNGEE. The CDR3 protein is CASSARLAGGTGKETQYF. The CDR3 bases are TGTGCCAGCAGCGCGAGACTAGCGGGAGGTACTGGCAAAGAGACCCAGTACTTC.